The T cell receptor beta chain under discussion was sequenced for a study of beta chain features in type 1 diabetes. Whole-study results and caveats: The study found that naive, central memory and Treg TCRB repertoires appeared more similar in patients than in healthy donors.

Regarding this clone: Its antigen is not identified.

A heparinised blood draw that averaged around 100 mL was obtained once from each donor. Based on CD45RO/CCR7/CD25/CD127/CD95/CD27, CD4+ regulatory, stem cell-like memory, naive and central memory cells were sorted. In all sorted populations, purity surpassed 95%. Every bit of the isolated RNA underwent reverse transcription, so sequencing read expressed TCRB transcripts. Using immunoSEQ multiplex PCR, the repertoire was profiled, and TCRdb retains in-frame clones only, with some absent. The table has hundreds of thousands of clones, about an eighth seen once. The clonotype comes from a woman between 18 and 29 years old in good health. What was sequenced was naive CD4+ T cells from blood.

The CDR3, as DNA: TGTGCCAGCAGCGTTTCCCCGGGACAGAAGCCCCAGCATTTT. Residues: CASSVSPGQKPQHF. The chain is built from TRBV9 and TRBJ1-5; 7 bases are a match to TRBD1. This CDR3 has 14 residues. The J segment lost 8 bases and the V segment lost 2 bases, leaving 7 bases of the junction unmatched. The V gene's germline CDR1 is SGDLS and CDR2 YYNGEE. Full variable domain (rest looked up from reference TRBV9 and TRBJ1-5): DSGVTQTPKHLITATGQRVTLRCSPRSGDLSVYWYQQSLDQGLQFLIQYYNGEERAKGNILERFSAQQFPDLHSELNLSSLELGDSALYFCASSVSPGQKPQHFGDGTRLSIL.